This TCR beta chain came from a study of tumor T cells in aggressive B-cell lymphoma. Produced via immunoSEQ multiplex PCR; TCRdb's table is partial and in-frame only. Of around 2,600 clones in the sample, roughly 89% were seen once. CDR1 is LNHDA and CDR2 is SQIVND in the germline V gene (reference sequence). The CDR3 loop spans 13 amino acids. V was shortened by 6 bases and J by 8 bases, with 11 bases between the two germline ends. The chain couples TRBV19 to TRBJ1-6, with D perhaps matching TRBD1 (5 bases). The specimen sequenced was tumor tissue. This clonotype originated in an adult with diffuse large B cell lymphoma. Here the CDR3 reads CASRRTRDSPLHF. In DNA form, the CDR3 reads TGTGCCAGTAGAAGGACAAGGGATTCACCCCTCCACTTT.